These T cell receptor beta chains were read from a single sample in a study of blood T cell repertoires in COVID-19. Libraries were prepared by immunoSEQ multiplex PCR; TCRdb keeps only in-frame clonotypes and omits some of them. The sample carries 110,000 or so clones, approximately 89% recorded once. Material for sequencing was peripheral blood. The receptors were gathered from a woman aged 55-75 years with COVID-19, enrolled during active disease. Both conserved end residues are trimmed from each CDR3. Fields, in order: CDR3 length, J gene, V gene, CDR3 protein.

>10|TRBJ1-2|TRBV19
ASSFGSDGYT
>10|TRBJ2-7|TRBV14
ASSPGAYEQY
>12|TRBJ2-7|TRBV5-1
ASSPKGLANEQY
>12|TRBJ2-3|TRBV10-3
ASLGGLLTDTQY
>15|TRBJ1-6|TRBV7-9
ASSLQAQGASSSPLH
>13|TRBJ1-5|TRBV7-8
ASSLAGTGGWPQH
>14|TRBJ2-3|TRBV7-3
ASSLLAGGLSDTQY
>10|TRBJ1-2|TRBV4-3
ASSKGAGGYT
>13|TRBJ2-1|TRBV19
ASSDGEVTYNEQF
>12|TRBJ1-2|TRBV7-2
ASRAWDSYYGYT
>13|TRBJ1-1|TRBV9
ASSLGQGLNTEAF
>12|TRBJ2-7|TRBV27
ASSSWTGWHEQY
>12|TRBJ1-2|TRBV27
ASSHGEEDYGYT
>16|TRBJ2-3|TRBV7-2
ASSSFPRGGLGTDTQY
>15|TRBJ1-2|TRBV5-5
ASSSRGTGTINYGYT
>11|TRBJ2-7|TRBV6-6
ASTIDRAHEQY
>12|TRBJ1-2|TRBV29-1
SVEGQQRGGGYT
>12|TRBJ2-5|TRBV7-9
ASSPREGQETQY
>10|TRBJ2-7|TRBV28
ASSLERLEQY
>13|TRBJ2-2|TRBV3-1/TRBV3-2
ASAQQGAGTGELF
>9|TRBJ2-7|TRBV7-6
ASSLVTEQY
>13|TRBJ2-7|TRBV19
ASSPGTSFFYEQY
>13|TRBJ1-1|TRBV4-2
ASSQDRDRGPDAF
>12|TRBJ1-1|TRBV4-1
ASSQQTGYTEAF
>13|TRBJ1-2|TRBV5-6
ASSLLGGSSYGYT
>12|TRBJ1-6|TRBV7-8
ASSVTGYNSPLH
>15|TRBJ2-2|TRBV7-9
ASSLEYGTGGTGELF
>14|TRBJ2-2|TRBV18
ASSPRQGPNTGELF
>15|TRBJ1-5|TRBV7-2
ASSLVGGDYSNQPQH
>11|TRBJ1-2|TRBV5-1
ASSLTGPGGYT
>14|TRBJ1-3|TRBV4-3
ASSQVYTVYGNTIY
>12|TRBJ2-3|TRBV2
ASRWTGSTDTQY
>13|TRBJ1-1|TRBV5-1
ASSSINRGRSQAF